This is a list of T cell receptor beta chains from one sample in a study of blood T cell repertoires in COVID-19. Clones were read by immunoSEQ multiplex PCR, and TCRdb kept only the in-frame ones, dropping some. The top ten hold around 0.95% of the sample, which has over 350,000 clones, roughly 90% seen once. Sequenced material: PBMCs or T cells enriched from blood (not recorded which). These receptors were taken from a woman in her 30s with acute COVID-19. CDR3s include the opening cysteine and the closing phenylalanine or tryptophan. The order of the fields is J gene, D gene, clone size, V gene, CDR3 protein, CDR3 DNA. A D gene is named only where the DNA matches it firmly. The size entry is marked missing in some rows and otherwise reads once, few, many or a size class.

j_gene: TRBJ2-1
d_gene: TRBD2
abundance: few
v_gene: TRBV14
CDR3aa: CASSQALLAGVDNEQFF
CDR3nt: TGTGCCAGCAGCCAGGCCTTACTAGCGGGGGTAGACAATGAGCAGTTCTTC

j_gene: TRBJ1-5
d_gene: NA
abundance: NA
v_gene: TRBV5-6
CDR3aa: CASSLDSTQPQHF
CDR3nt: TGTGCCAGCAGCTTGGACAGTACGCAGCCCCAGCATTTT

j_gene: TRBJ2-7
d_gene: TRBD1
abundance: NA
v_gene: TRBV5-1
CDR3aa: CASRDRGGSYEQYF
CDR3nt: TGCGCCAGCAGGGACAGGGGCGGCTCCTACGAGCAGTACTTC

j_gene: TRBJ1-5
d_gene: TRBD1
abundance: NA
v_gene: TRBV6-4
CDR3aa: CASRREGARNQPQHF
CDR3nt: TGTGCCAGCAGACGCGAGGGGGCTCGAAATCAGCCCCAGCATTTT

j_gene: TRBJ2-6
d_gene: TRBD1
abundance: once
v_gene: TRBV27
CDR3aa: CASSLGDRGYSGANVLTF
CDR3nt: TGTGCCAGCAGTTTAGGGGACAGGGGGTACTCTGGGGCCAACGTCCTGACTTTC

j_gene: TRBJ2-7
d_gene: TRBD1
abundance: NA
v_gene: TRBV2
CDR3aa: CASGTGISYEQYF
CDR3nt: TGTGCCAGCGGGACAGGCATCTCCTACGAGCAGTACTTC

j_gene: TRBJ1-6
d_gene: NA
abundance: NA
v_gene: TRBV3-1/TRBV3-2
CDR3aa: CASGTGNSPLHF
CDR3nt: TGTGCCAGCGGCACGGGTAATTCACCCCTCCACTTT

j_gene: TRBJ2-3
d_gene: TRBD2
abundance: once
v_gene: TRBV25-1
CDR3aa: CASSDLTSGGVDTQYF
CDR3nt: TGTGCCAGCAGTGATTTGACTAGCGGGGGGGTGGATACGCAGTATTTT

j_gene: TRBJ1-2
d_gene: NA
abundance: few
v_gene: TRBV2
CDR3aa: CASSSSGTPFYGYTF
CDR3nt: TGTGCCAGCAGTTCCTCCGGGACACCCTTCTATGGCTACACCTTC

j_gene: TRBJ2-7
d_gene: TRBD1
abundance: NA
v_gene: TRBV30
CDR3aa: CAWSSWTGDYEQYF
CDR3nt: TGTGCCTGGAGTTCTTGGACAGGAGACTACGAGCAGTACTTC

j_gene: TRBJ1-4
d_gene: NA
abundance: NA
v_gene: TRBV10-3
CDR3aa: CAISESRTGHEKLFF
CDR3nt: TGTGCCATCAGTGAGTCTCGCACAGGGCATGAAAAACTGTTTTTT

j_gene: TRBJ1-1
d_gene: NA
abundance: NA
v_gene: TRBV7-3
CDR3aa: CASSLQALNTEAFF
CDR3nt: TGTGCCAGCAGCTTACAGGCCTTGAACACTGAAGCTTTCTTT

j_gene: TRBJ1-2
d_gene: NA
abundance: once
v_gene: TRBV5-5
CDR3aa: CASNYGTGPANYGYTF
CDR3nt: TGTGCCAGCAACTATGGTACAGGGCCAGCTAACTATGGCTACACCTTC

j_gene: TRBJ2-7
d_gene: NA
abundance: NA
v_gene: TRBV5-5
CDR3aa: CASSLETGPTEQYF
CDR3nt: TGTGCCAGCAGCTTGGAGACAGGTCCTACGGAGCAGTACTTC

j_gene: TRBJ2-1
d_gene: TRBD2
abundance: NA
v_gene: TRBV6-5
CDR3aa: CASSYDLAGIYNEQFF
CDR3nt: TGTGCCAGCAGTTACGACCTAGCGGGGATATACAATGAGCAGTTCTTC

j_gene: TRBJ2-3
d_gene: TRBD1
abundance: NA
v_gene: TRBV24-1
CDR3aa: CATSDYGTGTSDTQYF
CDR3nt: TGTGCCACCAGTGACTACGGGACAGGGACGAGTGATACGCAGTATTTT

j_gene: TRBJ1-2
d_gene: TRBD1
abundance: NA
v_gene: TRBV6-5
CDR3aa: CASRMTGSNYGYTF
CDR3nt: TGTGCCAGCAGGATGACAGGGAGTAACTATGGCTACACCTTC

j_gene: TRBJ1-2
d_gene: TRBD1
abundance: NA
v_gene: TRBV29-1
CDR3aa: CSVTPTGRAGGYTF
CDR3nt: TGCAGCGTTACCCCGACAGGGCGAGCAGGAGGCTACACCTTC

j_gene: TRBJ2-7
d_gene: NA
abundance: NA
v_gene: TRBV5-6
CDR3aa: CASSARLDRGQYF
CDR3nt: TGTGCCAGCAGCGCCAGACTAGACCGTGGGCAGTACTTC

j_gene: TRBJ2-5
d_gene: TRBD2
abundance: NA
v_gene: TRBV5-1
CDR3aa: CASSSGAHQETQYF
CDR3nt: TGCGCCAGCAGTAGCGGGGCCCACCAAGAGACCCAGTACTTC

j_gene: TRBJ2-2
d_gene: NA
abundance: NA
v_gene: TRBV10-3
CDR3aa: CAIRDRYTGELFF
CDR3nt: TGTGCCATCAGAGACAGGTACACCGGGGAGCTGTTTTTT

j_gene: TRBJ2-7
d_gene: NA
abundance: once
v_gene: TRBV5-1
CDR3aa: CASSLTDTYEQYF
CDR3nt: TGCGCCAGCAGCTTGACTGACACCTACGAGCAGTACTTC